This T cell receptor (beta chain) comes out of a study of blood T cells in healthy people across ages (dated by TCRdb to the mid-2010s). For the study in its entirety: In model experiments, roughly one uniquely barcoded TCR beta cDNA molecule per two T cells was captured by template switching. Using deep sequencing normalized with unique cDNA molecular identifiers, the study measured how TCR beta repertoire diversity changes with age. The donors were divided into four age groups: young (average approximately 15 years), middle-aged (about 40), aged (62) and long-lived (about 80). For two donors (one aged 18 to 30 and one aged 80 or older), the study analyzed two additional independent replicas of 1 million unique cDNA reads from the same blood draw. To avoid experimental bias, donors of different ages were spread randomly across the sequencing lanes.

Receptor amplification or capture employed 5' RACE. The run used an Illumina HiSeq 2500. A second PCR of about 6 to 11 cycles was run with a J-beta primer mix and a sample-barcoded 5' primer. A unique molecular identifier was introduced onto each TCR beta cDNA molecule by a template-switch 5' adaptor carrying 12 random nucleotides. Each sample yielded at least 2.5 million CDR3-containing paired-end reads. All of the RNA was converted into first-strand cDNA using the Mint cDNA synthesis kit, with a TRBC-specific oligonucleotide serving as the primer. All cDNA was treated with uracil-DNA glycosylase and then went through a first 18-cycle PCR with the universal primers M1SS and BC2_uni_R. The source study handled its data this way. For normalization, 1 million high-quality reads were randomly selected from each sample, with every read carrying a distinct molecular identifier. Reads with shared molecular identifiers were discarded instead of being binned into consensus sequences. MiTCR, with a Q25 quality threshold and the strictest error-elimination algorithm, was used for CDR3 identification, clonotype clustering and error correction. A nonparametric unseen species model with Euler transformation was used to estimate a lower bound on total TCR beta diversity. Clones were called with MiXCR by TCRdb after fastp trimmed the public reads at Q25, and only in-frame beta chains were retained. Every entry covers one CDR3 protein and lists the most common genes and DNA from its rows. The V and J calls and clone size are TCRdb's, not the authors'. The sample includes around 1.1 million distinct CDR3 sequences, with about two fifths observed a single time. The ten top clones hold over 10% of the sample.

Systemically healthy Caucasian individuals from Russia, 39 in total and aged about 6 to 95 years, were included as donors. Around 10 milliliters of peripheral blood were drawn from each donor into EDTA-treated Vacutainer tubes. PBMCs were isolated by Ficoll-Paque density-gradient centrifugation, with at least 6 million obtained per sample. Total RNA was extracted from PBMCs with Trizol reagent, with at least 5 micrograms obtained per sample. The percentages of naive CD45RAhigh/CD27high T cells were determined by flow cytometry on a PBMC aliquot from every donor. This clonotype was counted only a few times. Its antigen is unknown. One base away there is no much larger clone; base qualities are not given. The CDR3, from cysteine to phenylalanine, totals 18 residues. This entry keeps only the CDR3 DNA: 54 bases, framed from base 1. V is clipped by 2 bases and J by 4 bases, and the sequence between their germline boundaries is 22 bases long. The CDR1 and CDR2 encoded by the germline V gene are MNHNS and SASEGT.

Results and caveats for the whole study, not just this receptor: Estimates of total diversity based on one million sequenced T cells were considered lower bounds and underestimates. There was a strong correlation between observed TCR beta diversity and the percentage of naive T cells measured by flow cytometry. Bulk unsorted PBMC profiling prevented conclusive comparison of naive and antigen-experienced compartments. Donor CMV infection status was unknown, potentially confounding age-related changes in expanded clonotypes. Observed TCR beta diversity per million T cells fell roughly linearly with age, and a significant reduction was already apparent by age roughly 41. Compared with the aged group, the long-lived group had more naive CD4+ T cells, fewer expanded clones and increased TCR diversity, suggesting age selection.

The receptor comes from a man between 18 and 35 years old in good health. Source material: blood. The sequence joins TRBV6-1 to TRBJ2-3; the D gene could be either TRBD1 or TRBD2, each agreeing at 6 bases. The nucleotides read TGTGCCAGCAGTGAACGTCCTCTTGGGGGGCAGGTCGCAGATACGCAGTATTTT. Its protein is CASSERPLGGQVADTQYF.